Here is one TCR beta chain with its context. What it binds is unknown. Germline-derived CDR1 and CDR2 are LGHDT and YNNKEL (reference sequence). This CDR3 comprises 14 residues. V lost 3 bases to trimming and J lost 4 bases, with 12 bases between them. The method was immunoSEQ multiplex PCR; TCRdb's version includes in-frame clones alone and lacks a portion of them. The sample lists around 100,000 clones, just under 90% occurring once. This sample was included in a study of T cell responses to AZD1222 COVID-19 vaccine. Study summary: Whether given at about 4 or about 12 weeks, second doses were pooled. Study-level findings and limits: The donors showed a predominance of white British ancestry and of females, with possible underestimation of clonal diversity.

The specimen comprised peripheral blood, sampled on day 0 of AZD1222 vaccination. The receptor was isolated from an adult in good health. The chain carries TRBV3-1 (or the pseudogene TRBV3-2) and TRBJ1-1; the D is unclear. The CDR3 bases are TGTGCCAGCAGCCAGCCCGGCGGGAGCACTGAAGCTTTCTTT. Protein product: CASSQPGGSTEAFF.